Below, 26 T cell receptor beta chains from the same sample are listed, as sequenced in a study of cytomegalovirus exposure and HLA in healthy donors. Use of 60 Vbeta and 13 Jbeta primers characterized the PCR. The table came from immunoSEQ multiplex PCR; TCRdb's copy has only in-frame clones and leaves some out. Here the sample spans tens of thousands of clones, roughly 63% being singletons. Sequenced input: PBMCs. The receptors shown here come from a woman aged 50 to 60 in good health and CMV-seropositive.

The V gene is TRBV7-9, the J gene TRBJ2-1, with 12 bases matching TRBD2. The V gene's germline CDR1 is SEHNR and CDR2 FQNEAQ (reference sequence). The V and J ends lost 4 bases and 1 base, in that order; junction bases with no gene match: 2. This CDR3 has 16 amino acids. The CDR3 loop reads CASSSTSGGSYNEQFF. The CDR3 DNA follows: TGTGCCAGCAGCTCGACTAGCGGGGGTTCCTACAATGAGCAGTTCTTC.

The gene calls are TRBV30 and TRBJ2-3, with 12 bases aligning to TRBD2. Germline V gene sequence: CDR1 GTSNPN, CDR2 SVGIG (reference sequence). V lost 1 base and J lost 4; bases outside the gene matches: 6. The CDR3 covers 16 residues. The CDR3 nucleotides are TGTGCCTGGAGTGCAACTAGCGGGGGGCGGGCAGATACGCAGTATTTT. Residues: CAWSATSGGRADTQYF.

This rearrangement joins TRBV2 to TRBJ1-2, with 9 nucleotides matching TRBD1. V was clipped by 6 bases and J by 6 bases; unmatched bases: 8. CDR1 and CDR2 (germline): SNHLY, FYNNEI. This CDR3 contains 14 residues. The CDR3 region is CASRGDRVIHGYTF. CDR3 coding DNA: TGTGCCAGCAGGGGGGACAGGGTTATACATGGCTACACCTTC.

The CDR3 spells CASSLQIGEEKLFF. Written as DNA, the CDR3 is TGTGCCAGCAGTCTTCAGATAGGGGAAGAAAAACTGTTTTTT. The V gene is TRBV6-5, the J gene TRBJ1-4; D may be TRBD1 (5 bases). Germline assignment: CDR1 MNHEY and CDR2 SVGAGI. With 5 bases removed from V and 8 bases from J, the gap between germline ends came to 15 bases. CDR3 size: 14 residues.

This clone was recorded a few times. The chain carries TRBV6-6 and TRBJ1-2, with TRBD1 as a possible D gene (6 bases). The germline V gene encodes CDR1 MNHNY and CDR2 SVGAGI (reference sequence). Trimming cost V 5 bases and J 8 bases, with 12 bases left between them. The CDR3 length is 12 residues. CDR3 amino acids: CASSPEGGGYTF. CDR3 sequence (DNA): TGTGCCAGCAGTCCCGAGGGGGGGGGCTACACCTTC.

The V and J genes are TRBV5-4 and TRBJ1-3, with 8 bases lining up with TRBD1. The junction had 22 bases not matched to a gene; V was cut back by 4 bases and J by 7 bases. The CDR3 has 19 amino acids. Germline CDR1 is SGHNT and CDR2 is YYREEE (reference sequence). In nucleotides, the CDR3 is TGTGCCAGCAGCGCACGGCGTCCGGGACAGGCGGCTGAGATGAACACCATATATTTT. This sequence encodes CASSARRPGQAAEMNTIYF.

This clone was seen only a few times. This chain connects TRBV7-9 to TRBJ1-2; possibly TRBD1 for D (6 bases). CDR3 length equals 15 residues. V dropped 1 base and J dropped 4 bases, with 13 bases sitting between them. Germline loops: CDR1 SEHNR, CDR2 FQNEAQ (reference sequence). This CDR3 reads CASSLVMGQLYGYTF. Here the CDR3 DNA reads TGTGCCAGCAGCTTAGTCATGGGACAACTCTATGGCTACACCTTC.

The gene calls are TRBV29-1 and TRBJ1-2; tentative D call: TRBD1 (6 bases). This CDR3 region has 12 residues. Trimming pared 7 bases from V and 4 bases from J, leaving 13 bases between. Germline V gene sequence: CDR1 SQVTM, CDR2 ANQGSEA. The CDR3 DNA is TGCAGCGCTAGGGACACCGGCTATGGCTACACCTTC. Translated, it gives CSARDTGYGYTF. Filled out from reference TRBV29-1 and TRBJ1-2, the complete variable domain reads SAVISQKPSRDICQRGTSLTIQCQVDSQVTMMFWYRQQPGQSLTLIATANQGSEATYESGFVIDKFPISRPNLTFSTLTVSNMSPEDSSIYLCSARDTGYGYTFGSGTRLTVV.

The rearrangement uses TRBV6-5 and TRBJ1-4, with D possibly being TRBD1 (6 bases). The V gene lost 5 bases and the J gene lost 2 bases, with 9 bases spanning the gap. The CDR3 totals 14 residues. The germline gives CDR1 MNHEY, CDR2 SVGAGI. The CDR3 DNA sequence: TGTGCCAGCAGTCGAGACAGGACTAATGAAAAACTGTTTTTT. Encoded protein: CASSRDRTNEKLFF.

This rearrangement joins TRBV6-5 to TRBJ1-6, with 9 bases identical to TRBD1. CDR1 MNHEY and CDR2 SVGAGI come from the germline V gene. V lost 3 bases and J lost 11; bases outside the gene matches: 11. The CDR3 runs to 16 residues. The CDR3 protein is CASSYAGTGPATPLHF. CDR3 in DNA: TGTGCCAGCAGTTATGCCGGGACAGGGCCAGCTACACCCCTCCACTTT.

The CDR3 sequence is CASIVGDSAGNQPQHF. CDR3 DNA sequence: TGTGCCTCAATCGTCGGGGACAGCGCGGGGAATCAGCCCCAGCATTTT. This sequence joins TRBV28 and TRBJ1-5; 7 nucleotides align to TRBD1. V dropped 11 bases and J dropped 4; count of bases not matched to a gene: 17. Germline CDR1 and CDR2: MDHEN and SYDVKM. The CDR3 consists of 16 residues.

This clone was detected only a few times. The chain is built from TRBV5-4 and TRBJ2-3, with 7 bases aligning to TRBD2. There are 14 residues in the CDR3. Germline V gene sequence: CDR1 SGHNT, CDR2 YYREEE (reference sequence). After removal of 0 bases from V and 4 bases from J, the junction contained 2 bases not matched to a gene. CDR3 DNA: TGTGCCAGCAGCTTGGCTAGCGGCTCAGATACGCAGTATTTT. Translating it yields CASSLASGSDTQYF.

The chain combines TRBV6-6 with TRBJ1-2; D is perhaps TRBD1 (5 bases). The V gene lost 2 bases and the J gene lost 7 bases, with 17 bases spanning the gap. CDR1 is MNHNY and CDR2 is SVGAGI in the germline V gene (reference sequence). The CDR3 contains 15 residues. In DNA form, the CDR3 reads TGTGCCAGCAGTTACGGGGAGGGCAGGGAGCGTGGCTACACCTTC. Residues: CASSYGEGRERGYTF.

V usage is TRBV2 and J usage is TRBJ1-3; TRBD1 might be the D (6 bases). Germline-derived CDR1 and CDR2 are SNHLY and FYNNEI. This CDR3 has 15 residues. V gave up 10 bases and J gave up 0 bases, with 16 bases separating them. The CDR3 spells CAITPTGGSGNTIYF. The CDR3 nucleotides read TGTGCCATCACGCCGACAGGAGGCTCTGGAAACACCATATATTTT.

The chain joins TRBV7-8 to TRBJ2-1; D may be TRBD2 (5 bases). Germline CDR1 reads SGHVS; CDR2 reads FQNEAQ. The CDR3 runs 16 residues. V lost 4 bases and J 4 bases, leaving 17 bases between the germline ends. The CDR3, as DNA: TGTGCCAGCAGCTCCATCACTCGCGGGTATTACAATGAGCAGTTCTTC. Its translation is CASSSITRGYYNEQFF.

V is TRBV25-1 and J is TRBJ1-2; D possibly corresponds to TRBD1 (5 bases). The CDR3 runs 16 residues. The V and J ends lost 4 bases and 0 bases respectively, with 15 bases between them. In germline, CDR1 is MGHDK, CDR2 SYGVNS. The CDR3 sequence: CASSGGRVRANYGYTF. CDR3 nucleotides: TGTGCCAGCAGTGGCGGCAGGGTTCGAGCTAACTATGGCTACACCTTC.

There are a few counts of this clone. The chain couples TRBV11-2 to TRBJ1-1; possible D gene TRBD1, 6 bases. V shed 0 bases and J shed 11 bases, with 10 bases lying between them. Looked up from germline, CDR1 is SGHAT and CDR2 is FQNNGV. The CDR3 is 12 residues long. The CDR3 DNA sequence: TGTGCCAGCAGCTTAGAGGCGGGGGCGGCTTTCTTT. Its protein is CASSLEAGAAFF.

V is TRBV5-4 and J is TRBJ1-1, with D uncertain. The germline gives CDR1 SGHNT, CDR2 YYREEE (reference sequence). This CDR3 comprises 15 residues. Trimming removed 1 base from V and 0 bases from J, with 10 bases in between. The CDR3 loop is CASSLNNRLNTEAFF. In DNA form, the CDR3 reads TGTGCCAGCAGCTTGAATAACAGATTGAACACTGAAGCTTTCTTT.

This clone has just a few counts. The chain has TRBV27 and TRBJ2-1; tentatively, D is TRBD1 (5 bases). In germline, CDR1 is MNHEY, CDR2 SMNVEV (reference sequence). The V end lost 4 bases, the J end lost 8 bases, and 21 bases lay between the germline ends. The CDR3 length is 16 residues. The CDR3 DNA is TGTGCCAGCAGTTCCCGGGCGCTATCAGGGTTGGATGAGCAGTTCTTC. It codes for CASSSRALSGLDEQFF.

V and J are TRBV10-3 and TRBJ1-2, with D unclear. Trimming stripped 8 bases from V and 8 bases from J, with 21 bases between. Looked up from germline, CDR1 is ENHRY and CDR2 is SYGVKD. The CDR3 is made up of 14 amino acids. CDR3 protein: CAISDGGSMGGYTF. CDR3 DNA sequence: TGTGCCATCTCTGACGGAGGGAGTATGGGCGGCTACACCTTC.

CDR3 DNA sequence: TGTGCCAGCAGCCCCCTAAAGGGACAGGCCAACTATGGCTACACCTTC. Its protein product is CASSPLKGQANYGYTF. The chain couples TRBV14 to TRBJ1-2; 8 nucleotides match TRBD1. Germline V CDR1 and CDR2: SGHDN, FVKESK. The V gene end was trimmed by 4 bases and the J gene end by 2 bases; junction bases not matched to a gene: 9. The CDR3 sequence is 16 residues long.

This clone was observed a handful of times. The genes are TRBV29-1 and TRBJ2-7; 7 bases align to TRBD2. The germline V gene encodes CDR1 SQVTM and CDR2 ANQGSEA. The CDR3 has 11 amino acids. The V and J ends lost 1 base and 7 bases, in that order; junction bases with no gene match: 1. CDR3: CSVEAGGEQYF. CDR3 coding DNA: TGCAGCGTTGAAGCCGGGGGGGAGCAGTACTTC.

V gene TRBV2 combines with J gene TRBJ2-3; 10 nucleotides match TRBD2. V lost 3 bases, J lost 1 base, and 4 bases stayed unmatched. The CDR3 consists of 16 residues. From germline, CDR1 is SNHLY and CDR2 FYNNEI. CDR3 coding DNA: TGTGCCAGCAGTGATTTCCTAGCGGGGGGCACAGATACGCAGTATTTT. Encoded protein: CASSDFLAGGTDTQYF.

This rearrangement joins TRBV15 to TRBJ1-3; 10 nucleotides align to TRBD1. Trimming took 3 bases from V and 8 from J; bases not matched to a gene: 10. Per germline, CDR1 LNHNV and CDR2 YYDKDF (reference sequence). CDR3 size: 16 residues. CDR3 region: CATSSSRTGGSDTIYF. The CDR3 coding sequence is TGTGCCACCAGCAGCTCCCGGACAGGGGGTAGTGACACCATATATTTT.

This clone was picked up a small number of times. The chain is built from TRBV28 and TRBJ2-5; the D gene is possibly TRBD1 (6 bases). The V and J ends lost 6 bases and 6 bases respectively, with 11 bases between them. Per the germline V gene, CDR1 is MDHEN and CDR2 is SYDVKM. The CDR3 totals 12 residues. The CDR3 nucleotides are TGTGCCAGCAGGCAGGGGTTGAAGACCCAGTACTTC. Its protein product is CASRQGLKTQYF.

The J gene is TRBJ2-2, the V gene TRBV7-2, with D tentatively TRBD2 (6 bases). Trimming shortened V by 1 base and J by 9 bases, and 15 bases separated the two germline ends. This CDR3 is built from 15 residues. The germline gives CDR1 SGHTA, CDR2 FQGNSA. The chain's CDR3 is CASSLGLEGARELFF. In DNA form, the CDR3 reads TGTGCCAGCAGCTTAGGACTAGAAGGTGCTAGGGAGCTGTTTTTT.